This T cell receptor beta chain was observed in a study of human T cells and chemical hapten exposure. About the research overall: On approximately 2 cm by approximately 2 cm of upper inner arm skin, sensitization was performed with 2% DPC. Reading of the patch tests, which applied 0.01% DPC to the upper back, occurred at 6 days.

The study's library attached unique molecular identifiers to single cDNA molecules. TCRdb reprocessed the RACE reads with MiXCR, giving one entry per CDR3 protein. The profile shows 240,000 or so distinct CDR3 sequences, about 8.6% of them singletons. The study's findings and limits: Expanded TCRs made up significantly more big CDR3 similarity clusters than controls did.

Germline-derived CDR1 and CDR2 are DFQATT and SNEGSKA (reference sequence). With V trimmed by 2 bases and J by 4 bases, 10 bases remained unmatched. CDR3 size: 15 residues. About this clonotype: Its antigen is not known.

Time point reported: pre-sensitization, week 0. Treatment here: therapeutic diphenylcyclopropenone sensitization with weekly scalp DPC. This TCR was sampled from a woman between 35 and 50 years old with alopecia areata. Some clones in this sample may be carry-over from other donors' samples. This chain connects TRBV20-1 to TRBJ2-5; 7 nucleotides line up with TRBD1. The sample was whole blood, taken in connection with sensitization to the hapten diphenylcyclopropenone (DPC). CDR3: CSARSRAAGGETQYF. The CDR3 DNA follows: TGCAGTGCTAGAAGCAGGGCGGCAGGGGGAGAGACCCAGTACTTC.